This T cell receptor (beta chain) was identified during a study of shared clonotypes between healthy human individuals. CDR3 length equals 15 residues. Germline CDR1 and CDR2: SGHDN and FVKESK. V lost 7 bases to trimming and J lost 4 bases, with 19 bases between them. General study findings and limits: Non-shared clonotypes had lower generation probabilities than clonotypes shared by all four sorted-subset donors. Inspection by rarefaction showed sorted-subset sequencing to be incomplete despite large depth. Naive CD4 clonotypes were shared across a handful of donors at around 5%.

The authors loaded about 200 ng DNA, 28,000 or so T cell genomes, into sorted-subset replicate PCRs. Generated by immunoSEQ multiplex PCR, the TCRdb table keeps only in-frame clones and is missing some. Seen here are around 1,000,000 clones, around 77% observed once, and the top ten hold roughly 0.83%. Comment on this clone: Its antigen is not known.

Sequenced sample: memory CD4+ T cells from PBMCs. Regarding subset: CD45RA-negative fraction. This sequence originates from a man aged 18 to 35 in good health. Some clones in this sample may be carry-over from other donors' samples. The V gene is TRBV14, the J gene TRBJ1-1; D may be TRBD1 (5 bases). The CDR3 loop reads CASTRGGERATEAFF. The CDR3 DNA reads TGTGCCAGCACCCGGGGCGGGGAGAGGGCCACTGAAGCTTTCTTT.